These 24 T cell receptor beta chains share one sample of origin, sequenced in a study of post-analysis software for immune sequencing data. Study results and limitations: The study found TRBV5-6, TRBV5-1 and TRBV20-1 among a few TRBV segments more frequent in patients than controls.

Their cognate antigens are unknown. The library was made from cDNA and included unique molecular identifiers. TCRdb reprocessed the PCR reads with MiXCR, giving one entry per CDR3 protein. The sample shows some 800,000 distinct CDR3 sequences, 35% to 55% of them seen only once. Sequenced: blood. The origin of the receptors is a girl between 5 and 17 years old with multiple sclerosis.

This clonotype has ten or more counts. The J gene is TRBJ2-5, the V gene TRBV5-1; no clear D gene. Trimming removed 4 bases from V and 7 bases from J, with 11 bases in between. The CDR3 sequence is 12 residues long. Germline V gene lookup returns CDR1 SGHRS and CDR2 YFSETQ. This chain's CDR3 is CASSEPQATQYF. CDR3 DNA sequence: TGCGCCAGCAGCGAACCCCAGGCGACCCAGTACTTC.

This clonotype was picked up a small number of times. This chain connects TRBV12-3 or TRBV12-4 to TRBJ2-1; TRBD1 is a possible D gene (6 bases). The V end lost 3 bases, the J end lost 0 bases, and 9 bases lay between the germline ends. The CDR3 covers 15 residues. This chain's CDR3 is CASSFVRGSYNEQFF. The CDR3 nucleotides are TGTGCCAGCAGTTTCGTCAGGGGCTCCTACAATGAGCAGTTCTTC.

This clonotype was counted a few times. The V call is TRBV11-2, the J call TRBJ2-7, with a weak D call TRBD2 (6 bases). Germline lookup yields CDR1 SGHAT and CDR2 FQNNGV. Trimming stripped 5 bases from V and 2 bases from J, with 19 bases between. The CDR3 runs to 16 residues. As DNA, the CDR3 is TGTGCCAGCAGCCAACTGAGTCGGGACTCTCCCTACGAGCAGTACTTC. It encodes CASSQLSRDSPYEQYF.

This rearrangement joins TRBV29-1 to TRBJ1-4; D uncertain. Looked up from germline, CDR1 is SQVTM and CDR2 is ANQGSEA. Trimming shortened V by 4 bases and J by 5 bases, and 5 bases separated the two germline ends. This CDR3 comprises 11 residues. CDR3 region: CSVVGNEKLFF. CDR3 nucleotide sequence: TGCAGCGTTGTAGGAAATGAAAAACTGTTTTTT.

This clonotype was counted a few times. This CDR3 reads CASSLRGTSAYEQYF. Written as DNA, the CDR3 is TGTGCCAGCAGTCTCAGAGGGACTAGCGCCTACGAGCAGTACTTC. This rearrangement joins TRBV6-2 or TRBV6-3 to TRBJ2-7; TRBD2 aligns across 10 bases. Germline CDR1 reads MNHEY; CDR2 reads SVGEGT. The CDR3 length is 15 residues. J lost 2 bases, V lost 5 bases, and 6 bases had no gene match.

This clonotype was counted a few times. V and J are TRBV7-2 and TRBJ2-2; D might be TRBD2 (5 bases). Per germline, CDR1 SGHTA and CDR2 FQGNSA. The V end lost 6 bases, the J end lost 9 bases, and 14 bases lay between the germline ends. The CDR3 has 13 amino acids. The CDR3 loop reads CASSQAVDWELFF. CDR3 bases: TGTGCCAGCAGTCAAGCGGTCGACTGGGAGCTGTTTTTT.

The gene calls are TRBV6-5 and TRBJ1-6; the D is unclear. CDR1 and CDR2 (germline): MNHEY, SVGAGI. The V end was cut by 6 bases, the J end by 4 bases, with 13 bases between. The CDR3 length is 15 residues. DNA of the CDR3: TGTGCCAGCAGCCGCGATGGATCTTATAATTCACCCCTCCACTTT. Its translation is CASSRDGSYNSPLHF.

In this sample, this clonotype turned up a few times. This chain connects TRBV20-1 to TRBJ2-1, with D maybe TRBD2 (5 bases). Germline values: CDR1 DFQATT, CDR2 SNEGSKA (reference sequence). Trimming pared 0 bases from V and 7 bases from J, leaving 13 bases between. CDR3 length: 14 residues. CDR3 region: CSARDRLAWNEQFF. The CDR3 DNA follows: TGCAGTGCTAGAGATCGGCTAGCTTGGAATGAGCAGTTCTTC.

The chain combines TRBV20-1 with TRBJ1-2; D ambiguous. Trimming stripped 2 bases from V and 8 bases from J, with 12 bases between. Germline CDR1 DFQATT, CDR2 SNEGSKA (reference sequence). This CDR3 region has 12 residues. DNA for the CDR3: TGCAGTGCTAGATTCGGGTTTGAGGGCTACACCTTC. Translating it yields CSARFGFEGYTF.

The J gene is TRBJ2-1, the V gene TRBV28; 9 bases match TRBD2. This CDR3 comprises 15 residues. Germline V gene sequence: CDR1 MDHEN, CDR2 SYDVKM. Unmatched junction bases numbered 6, after V lost 5 bases and J lost 4 bases. In nucleotides, the CDR3 is TGTGCCAGCAGTAAGCTAGCGGGGCCTTACAATGAGCAGTTCTTC. This sequence encodes CASSKLAGPYNEQFF.

This clonotype has a single count. This chain joins TRBV12-3 or TRBV12-4 and TRBJ2-1; D possibly corresponds to TRBD1 (5 bases). V lost 6 bases, J lost 0 bases, and 18 bases lay in between. The CDR3 length is 17 residues. The CDR3 bases are TGTGCCAGCAGCCCCCCGCCAGGGTCGAGCTCCTACAATGAGCAGTTCTTC. It is translated as CASSPPPGSSSYNEQFF.

The genes are TRBV5-1 and TRBJ1-6; 9 nucleotides line up with TRBD1. This CDR3 region has 14 residues. Germline V gene lookup returns CDR1 SGHRS and CDR2 YFSETQ. V shed 3 bases and J 10 bases; nucleotides not matched to a gene: 5. This chain's CDR3 is CASSWTGAESPLHF. CDR3 nucleotide sequence: TGCGCCAGCAGCTGGACAGGGGCCGAGTCACCCCTCCACTTT.

The V and J genes are TRBV6-1 and TRBJ2-5, with 13 bases fitting TRBD2. V was pared by 5 bases and J by 1 base, with 10 bases of the junction left unmatched. Per the germline V gene, CDR1 is MNHNS and CDR2 is SASEGT. The CDR3 is 18 residues long. CDR3 protein: CASSLSPGLAGSQETQYF. CDR3 DNA: TGTGCCAGCAGTCTCTCTCCGGGACTAGCGGGGAGCCAAGAGACCCAGTACTTC.

The rearrangement links TRBV18 to TRBJ2-3; a weak D match, TRBD2 (5 bases). The CDR3 is 17 residues long. Germline CDR1 is KGHSH and CDR2 is LQKENI. The V gene lost 4 bases and the J gene lost 0 bases, with 17 bases spanning the gap. The CDR3 spells CASSLPPRGPSTDTQYF. CDR3 nucleotides: TGTGCCAGCTCACTGCCTCCTCGCGGGCCTAGCACAGATACGCAGTATTTT.

This chain links TRBV3-1 with TRBJ2-1; D tentatively reads TRBD1 or TRBD2 (5 bases each). V lost 4 bases, J lost 10 bases, and 14 bases lay in between. The CDR3 runs to 13 residues. Germline V lookup: CDR1 LGHDT, CDR2 YNNKEL (reference sequence). CDR3 amino acids: CASSPRAAGEQFF. The CDR3 nucleotides are TGTGCCAGCAGCCCGAGGGCCGCAGGGGAGCAGTTCTTC.

V and J are TRBV18 and TRBJ2-5; 9 nucleotides align to TRBD2. Germline V CDR1 and CDR2: KGHSH, LQKENI. V shed 5 bases, J shed 5 bases, and the junction held 9 bases outside the gene matches. CDR3 length equals 15 residues. Here the CDR3 reads CASSAPAGGQETQYF. CDR3 nucleotides: TGTGCCAGCTCAGCCCCCGCGGGGGGGCAGGAGACCCAGTACTTC. The full variable domain, completed using reference TRBV18 and TRBJ2-5, is NAGVMQNPRHLVRRRGQEARLRCSPMKGHSHVYWYRQLPEEGLKFMVYLQKENIIDESGMPKERFSAEFPKEGPSILRIQQVVRGDSAAYFCASSAPAGGQETQYFGPGTRLLVL.

This rearrangement joins TRBV3-1 to TRBJ2-7; either TRBD1 or TRBD2 may fit D (5 bases each). There are 14 residues in the CDR3. Trimming pared 3 bases from V and 6 bases from J, leaving 15 bases between. The germline V gene has CDR1 LGHDT and CDR2 YNNKEL (reference sequence). The CDR3, as DNA: TGTGCCAGCAGCCAGGGGACGGAGATACTCGAGCAGTACTTC. Its protein is CASSQGTEILEQYF.

Only a few counts were recorded for this clonotype. The chain links TRBV12-3 or TRBV12-4 to TRBJ2-7; possible D gene TRBD1, 5 bases. Trimming removed 6 bases from V and 3 bases from J, with 9 bases in between. This CDR3 region has 12 residues. CDR3 protein: CASRPQGYEQYF. As DNA, the CDR3 is TGTGCCAGCAGGCCTCAGGGCTACGAGCAGTACTTC.

This clonotype has a handful of counts. The V gene is TRBV20-1, the J gene TRBJ2-1; TRBD2 agrees at 11 bases. Trimming removed 6 bases from V and 3 bases from J; junction bases left unmatched: 4. The CDR3 is 14 residues long. From germline, CDR1 is DFQATT and CDR2 SNEGSKA (reference sequence). CDR3 bases: TGCAGTGCCCCGACTAGCGGGGTCTACAATGAGCAGTTCTTC. It codes for CSAPTSGVYNEQFF.

J is TRBJ1-1 and V is TRBV20-1; no clear D. Trimming took off 1 base at V and 0 bases at J, with 9 bases between the two ends. This CDR3 region has 14 residues. Germline V lookup: CDR1 DFQATT, CDR2 SNEGSKA (reference sequence). CDR3 DNA: TGCAGTGCTAGAGCACGTGAAATGAACACTGAAGCTTTCTTT. This translates into CSARAREMNTEAFF.

This chain connects TRBV20-1 to TRBJ2-5; 8 bases fit TRBD2. The CDR3 sequence is 14 residues long. Trimming removed 5 bases from V and 11 bases from J; junction bases left unmatched: 16. Per germline, CDR1 DFQATT and CDR2 SNEGSKA (reference sequence). The CDR3 loop reads CSAPRAGGRREQYF. DNA for the CDR3: TGCAGTGCTCCTCGGGCGGGAGGTCGTCGGGAGCAGTACTTC.

This clonotype has more than one count but fewer than ten. The CDR3 bases are TGTGCCAGCACCCCAGGAGCCTCCTACGAGCAGTACTTC. Translating it yields CASTPGASYEQYF. The rearrangement links TRBV12-3 or TRBV12-4 to TRBJ2-7; no definite D call. Trimming shortened V by 7 bases and J by 0 bases, and 10 bases separated the two germline ends. The CDR3 length is 13 residues.

This clonotype was recorded a few times. The chain joins TRBV6-5 to TRBJ1-5, with a possible D match to TRBD1 (6 bases). Germline CDR1 and CDR2: MNHEY and SVGAGI. This CDR3 spans 14 amino acids. The V gene lost 6 bases and the J gene lost 5 bases, with 14 bases spanning the gap. The CDR3 region is CASRKHRDHQPQHF. For the CDR3, the DNA is TGTGCCAGCAGAAAACACAGGGATCATCAGCCCCAGCATTTT.

The chain uses TRBV4-2 and TRBJ2-1; 10 bases are a match to TRBD2. Germline V gene data show CDR1 as LGHNA and CDR2 as YNFKEQ. Trimming took 3 bases from V and 6 from J; bases not matched to a gene: 2. CDR3 length: 14 residues. The CDR3 is CASSQGTSVNEQFF. The CDR3 nucleotides are TGTGCCAGCAGCCAGGGGACTAGCGTCAATGAGCAGTTCTTC.